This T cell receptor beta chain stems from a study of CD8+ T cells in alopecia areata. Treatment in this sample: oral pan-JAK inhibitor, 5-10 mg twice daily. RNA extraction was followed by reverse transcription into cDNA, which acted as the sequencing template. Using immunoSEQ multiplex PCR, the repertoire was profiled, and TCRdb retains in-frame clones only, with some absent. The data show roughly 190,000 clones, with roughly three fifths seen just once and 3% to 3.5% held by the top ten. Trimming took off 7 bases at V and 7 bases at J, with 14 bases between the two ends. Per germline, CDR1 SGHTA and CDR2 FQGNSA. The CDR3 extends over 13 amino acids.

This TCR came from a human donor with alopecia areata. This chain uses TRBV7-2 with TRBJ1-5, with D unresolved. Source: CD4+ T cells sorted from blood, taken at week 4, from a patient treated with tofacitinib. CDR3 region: CASTRGSRQPQHF. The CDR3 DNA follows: TGTGCCAGCACCCGCGGTAGTCGCCAGCCCCAGCATTTT.